This paragraph reports one TCR beta chain. The entry originates in a study of blood T cell repertoires in COVID-19. Study-level information: Acute-phase and convalescent COVID-19 samples originated in the United States, Italy and Spain.

Authors' data handling: Scientists estimated how many nucleated cells there were by amplifying reference gene primers. Libraries were prepared by immunoSEQ multiplex PCR; TCRdb keeps only in-frame clonotypes and omits some of them. D and trimming come from the DNA, and the V and J calls and clone size come from that table. The sample shows 250,000 or so clones, approximately 90% of them seen only once. Participants spanned ages 18 to 89 years and resided in about two dozen US areas. The length of the CDR3 is 19 residues. J lost 1 base, V lost 1 base, and 10 bases had no gene match. Germline assignment: CDR1 SGHTA and CDR2 FQGNSA.

Sequencing was performed on PBMCs or T cells enriched from blood (not recorded which). The receptor comes from a man aged 35-49 years who had recovered from COVID-19. This chain joins TRBV7-2 and TRBJ2-3; 11 positions agree with TRBD2. The CDR3 nucleotides read TGTGCCAGCAGCTTAGAAACTAGCGGGAGTGTGTGGGGCACAGATACGCAGTATTTT. Its protein product is CASSLETSGSVWGTDTQYF.